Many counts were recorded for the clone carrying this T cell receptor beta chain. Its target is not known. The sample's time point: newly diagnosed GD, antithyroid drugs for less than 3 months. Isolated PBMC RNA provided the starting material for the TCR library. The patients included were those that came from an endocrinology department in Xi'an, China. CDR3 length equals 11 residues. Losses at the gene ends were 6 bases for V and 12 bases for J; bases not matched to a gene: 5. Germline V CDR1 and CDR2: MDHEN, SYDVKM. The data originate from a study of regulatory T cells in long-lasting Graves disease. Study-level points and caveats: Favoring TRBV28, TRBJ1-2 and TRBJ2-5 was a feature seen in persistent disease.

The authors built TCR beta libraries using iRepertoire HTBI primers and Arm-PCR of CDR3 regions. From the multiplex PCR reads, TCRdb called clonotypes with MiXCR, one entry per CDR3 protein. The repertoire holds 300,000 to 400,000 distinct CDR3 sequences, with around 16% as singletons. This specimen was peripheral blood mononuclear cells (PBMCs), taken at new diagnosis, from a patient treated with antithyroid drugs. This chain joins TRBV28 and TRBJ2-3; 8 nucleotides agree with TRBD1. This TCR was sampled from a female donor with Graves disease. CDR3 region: CASSGQGGQYF. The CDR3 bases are TGTGCCAGCAGCGGACAGGGAGGACAGTATTTT.